Below, 24 T cell receptor beta chains from the same sample are listed, as sequenced in a study of cytomegalovirus exposure and HLA in healthy donors. The PCR employed 60 Vbeta primers together with 13 Jbeta primers. The assay was immunoSEQ multiplex PCR, and TCRdb's table has in-frame clones only and misses some. The sample lists roughly 86,000 clones, 50% to 75% seen once, with 3% to 4% in the top ten. Sequences were obtained from PBMCs. The receptors stem from a man in his thirties or forties in good health and CMV-seronegative.

The chain couples TRBV28 to TRBJ1-6, with 10 bases identical to TRBD1. The CDR3 totals 16 residues. V trimming: 9 bases; J trimming: 8 bases; junction bases outside the gene matches: 13. Per the germline V gene, CDR1 is MDHEN and CDR2 is SYDVKM. The CDR3 here is CASFSRQGATDSPLHF. DNA of the CDR3: TGTGCCAGTTTTTCTCGACAGGGGGCAACTGATTCACCCCTCCACTTT.

This clone was seen just once. The gene calls are TRBV19 and TRBJ2-7; 9 positions agree with TRBD2. In germline, CDR1 is LNHDA, CDR2 SQIVND (reference sequence). This CDR3 spans 17 amino acids. V was clipped by 7 bases and J by 0 bases; unmatched bases: 13. CDR3 sequence reads: CASTLRLAGTISYEQYF. CDR3 bases: TGTGCCAGTACCCTTCGGCTAGCGGGGACCATCTCCTACGAGCAGTACTTC. Looking up the rest from reference TRBV19 and TRBJ2-7 gives the full variable domain: DGGITQSPKYLFRKEGQNVTLSCEQNLNHDAMYWYRQDPGQGLRLIYYSQIVNDFQKGDIAEGYSVSREKKESFPLTVTSAQKNPTAFYLCASTLRLAGTISYEQYFGPGTRLTVT.

V gene TRBV5-1 combines with J gene TRBJ2-1; 8 positions agree with TRBD2. V lost 4 bases to trimming and J lost 0 bases; unmatched junction nucleotides: 9. In germline, CDR1 is SGHRS, CDR2 YFSETQ. This CDR3 is built from 17 residues. CDR3 protein: CASSTPGSGTSYNEQFF. CDR3 in DNA: TGCGCCAGCAGCACCCCGGGTAGCGGGACCTCCTACAATGAGCAGTTCTTC.

This clone has more than one count but fewer than ten. This rearrangement joins TRBV18 to TRBJ2-3; D is possibly TRBD1 (5 bases). V gave up 2 bases and J gave up 5 bases, with 14 bases separating them. The CDR3 has 15 amino acids. Germline CDR1 and CDR2: KGHSH and LQKENI. The CDR3: CASSPKQVLQDTQYF. In DNA, the CDR3 is TGTGCCAGCTCACCAAAACAGGTACTTCAAGATACGCAGTATTTT.

V gene TRBV5-1 combines with J gene TRBJ2-7; 12 bases line up with TRBD2. Germline V gives CDR1 SGHRS, CDR2 YFSETQ. The length of the CDR3 is 15 residues. J lost 4 bases, V lost 2 bases, and 4 bases had no gene match. The CDR3 is CASSLVTSGRYEQYF. In nucleotides, the CDR3 is TGCGCCAGCAGCTTAGTTACTAGCGGGAGGTACGAGCAGTACTTC.

CDR3 region: CASAEYLRRGNQPQHF. For the CDR3, the DNA is TGTGCCAGCGCCGAATACTTACGACGGGGCAATCAGCCCCAGCATTTT. This chain connects TRBV28 to TRBJ1-5; D uncertain. The V end lost 8 bases, the J end lost 2 bases, and 19 bases lay between the germline ends. Germline loops: CDR1 MDHEN, CDR2 SYDVKM. CDR3 length: 16 amino acids.

This clone has just one count. The CDR3 sequence is CASSSGQVVGTDTQYF. CDR3 nucleotides: TGCGCCAGCAGTTCTGGTCAGGTCGTAGGCACAGATACGCAGTATTTT. The V call is TRBV5-1, the J call TRBJ2-3; D not resolved. V was shortened by 5 bases and J by 1 base, with 17 bases between the two germline ends. This CDR3 region has 16 residues. Germline CDR1 and CDR2: SGHRS and YFSETQ.

The V gene is TRBV30, the J gene TRBJ2-5, with 8 bases fitting TRBD2. Germline V gives CDR1 GTSNPN, CDR2 SVGIG (reference sequence). V shed 3 bases, J shed 7 bases, and the junction held 13 bases outside the gene matches. The CDR3 loop spans 15 amino acids. In nucleotides, the CDR3 is TGTGCCTGGAGGGGAAGCGGGAGAATTGCGGGGACCCAGTACTTC. Residues: CAWRGSGRIAGTQYF.

This clone came up a few times. This chain connects TRBV7-3 to TRBJ2-6, with 9 bases fitting TRBD2. This CDR3 contains 18 residues. The V segment lost 5 bases and the J segment 2 bases; nucleotides outside the gene matches: 10. The germline V gene encodes CDR1 SGHTA and CDR2 FQGTGA. CDR3 in DNA: TGTGCCAGCAGCAAGGGCTTAGCGGGAGAGGCTGGGGCCAACGTCCTGACTTTC. It yields the protein CASSKGLAGEAGANVLTF.

The rearrangement links TRBV10-2 to TRBJ2-7; 10 bases fit TRBD1. The junction had 11 bases not matched to a gene; V was cut back by 8 bases and J by 4 bases. The CDR3 runs to 15 residues. Germline CDR1 WSHSY, CDR2 SAAADI. The CDR3 sequence is CASSRKGTGDYEQYF. CDR3 bases: TGCGCCAGCTCAAGAAAGGGGACAGGGGATTACGAGCAGTACTTC.

The chain has TRBV10-3 and TRBJ1-3; D gene ambiguous. There are 19 residues in the CDR3. The V end lost 0 bases, the J end lost 0 bases, and 18 bases lay between the germline ends. Looked up from germline, CDR1 is ENHRY and CDR2 is SYGVKD. CDR3 coding DNA: TGTGCCATCAGTGAGTCGCCCATGGTAGTTATTAACTCTGGAAACACCATATATTTT. It specifies CAISESPMVVINSGNTIYF.

CDR3 DNA sequence: TGTGCCAGTAGCCGACAGGAAGAAAAACTGTTTTTT. Amino acids: CASSRQEEKLFF. V gene TRBV19 combines with J gene TRBJ1-4; D may be TRBD1 (6 bases). Germline assignment: CDR1 LNHDA and CDR2 SQIVND (reference sequence). V lost 6 bases, J lost 8 bases, and 10 bases lay in between. This CDR3 comprises 12 residues.

The V and J genes are TRBV7-6 and TRBJ2-5; D may be TRBD2 (5 bases). V was trimmed by 5 bases and J by 0 bases, leaving 19 bases between them. The CDR3 is 17 amino acids. CDR1 is SGHVS, CDR2 FNYEAQ, per germline. CDR3 DNA: TGTGCCAGCAGCCCCGGCGTAGTTCGCGGGTACCAAGAGACCCAGTACTTC. Its protein product is CASSPGVVRGYQETQYF.

Regarding this clone: The conserved phenylalanine or tryptophan normally closing the CDR3 is absent here, so this likely arose from a read error. The chain couples TRBV27 to TRBJ2-7; a weak D match, TRBD1 (7 bases). Deletions cut 4 bases from V and 4 bases from J, with 14 bases between. Germline V gene data show CDR1 as MNHEY and CDR2 as SMNVEV (reference sequence). CDR3 length equals 14 residues. The chain's CDR3 is CASSSTGDWYEQYS. The CDR3 bases are TGTGCCAGCAGTTCCACAGGGGACTGGTACGAGCAGTACTCC.

For this clone: The sample has other DNA sequences that encode this CDR3 too. The chain recombines TRBV7-6 with TRBJ2-7; 9 bases agree with TRBD2. Germline CDR1 is SGHVS and CDR2 is FNYEAQ. V trimming: 0 bases; J trimming: 10 bases; junction bases outside the gene matches: 7. This CDR3 is 14 amino acids long. The CDR3 nucleotides read TGTGCCAGCAGCTTAGCAGCGGGAGGTCGGGAACAGTACTTC. The encoded protein is CASSLAAGGREQYF.

This clone has only one observation. This sequence joins TRBV7-8 and TRBJ2-1, with D possibly matching TRBD2 (5 bases). The germline V and J ends were trimmed by 7 bases and 8 bases, with 18 bases remaining between them. In germline, CDR1 is SGHVS, CDR2 FQNEAQ. The CDR3 contains 14 residues. In nucleotides, the CDR3 is TGTGCCAGCACCTTGGAGGCGTCACGCGATGAGCAGTTCTTC. It yields the protein CASTLEASRDEQFF.

The table lists this clone with a few counts. V gene TRBV10-3 combines with J gene TRBJ2-3; 7 bases map to TRBD2. The J segment lost 2 bases and the V segment lost 0 bases, leaving 5 bases of the junction unmatched. The CDR3 has 16 residues. Looked up from germline, CDR1 is ENHRY and CDR2 is SYGVKD. The CDR3 sequence: CAISESPSGNTDTQYF. In nucleotides, the CDR3 is TGTGCCATCAGTGAGTCGCCTAGCGGAAACACAGATACGCAGTATTTT.

This clone was detected only a few times. This chain uses TRBV4-1 with TRBJ2-5, with D maybe TRBD2 (6 bases). The V gene lost 1 base and the J gene lost 2 bases, with 11 bases spanning the gap. From germline, CDR1 is MGHRA and CDR2 YSYEKL. This CDR3 is built from 15 residues. Here the CDR3 reads CASSQAWGGQETQYF. The DNA for the CDR3 is TGCGCCAGCAGCCAAGCGTGGGGAGGTCAAGAGACCCAGTACTTC.

The chain has TRBV27 and TRBJ1-6; no clear D. Deletions cut 7 bases from V and 2 bases from J, with 12 bases between. Germline V gene sequence: CDR1 MNHEY, CDR2 SMNVEV (reference sequence). The CDR3 contains 15 residues. The CDR3 reads CASIPSFTYNSPLHF. Here the CDR3 DNA reads TGTGCCAGCATACCGAGTTTCACCTATAATTCACCCCTCCACTTT.

This clone came up a few times. The chain recombines TRBV7-2 with TRBJ2-5; D possibly corresponds to TRBD2 (7 bases). From germline, CDR1 is SGHTA and CDR2 FQGNSA. CDR3 size: 16 residues. Between the trimmed V and J ends, which lost 0 bases and 2 bases, there was a span of 13 bases. The CDR3 spells CASSLAGASGQETQYF. The CDR3 DNA reads as TGTGCCAGCAGCTTAGCGGGGGCTAGCGGTCAAGAGACCCAGTACTTC.

This clone was found a few times. V is TRBV6-4 and J is TRBJ2-2; 10 bases are shared with TRBD2. V shed 7 bases, J shed 5 bases, and the junction held 7 bases outside the gene matches. The CDR3 extends over 15 amino acids. CDR1 is MRHNA, CDR2 SNTAGT, per germline. The CDR3 spells CASTALAGATGELFF. The CDR3 region has the DNA TGTGCCAGCACCGCCCTAGCGGGGGCTACCGGGGAGCTGTTTTTT.

The chain combines TRBV4-3 with TRBJ2-7; 7 positions agree with TRBD2. The J segment lost 0 bases and the V segment lost 0 bases, leaving 17 bases of the junction unmatched. This CDR3 is 20 amino acids long. Germline V gene data show CDR1 as LGHNA and CDR2 as YSLEER. The CDR3 protein is CASSQDTRKSLAGSSYEQYF. CDR3 DNA: TGCGCCAGCAGCCAAGACACCAGGAAATCCTTAGCGGGCAGCTCCTACGAGCAGTACTTC.

This rearrangement joins TRBV21-1 to TRBJ2-7; TRBD2, the table's D call, was not compared with the DNA. TRBV21-1 is given as a pseudogene. This CDR3 has 13 residues. The CDR3 is CASRVEVSYEQYF. In DNA form, the CDR3 reads TGTGCCAGCAGGGTTGAGGTCTCCTACGAGCAGTACTTC.

V gene TRBV5-1 combines with J gene TRBJ2-1; 9 bases are a match to TRBD2. The germline V gene has CDR1 SGHRS and CDR2 YFSETQ. The CDR3 consists of 17 residues. J gave up 0 bases and V 1 base, and 5 bases lay outside the gene matches. CDR3: CASSLPSGTSSYNEQFF. Here the CDR3 DNA reads TGCGCCAGCAGCTTGCCTAGCGGGACAAGCTCCTACAATGAGCAGTTCTTC.